These 27 T cell receptor beta chains share one sample of origin, sequenced in a study of cytomegalovirus exposure and HLA in healthy donors. TCRdb's copy holds only in-frame clones and misses some; the assay was immunoSEQ multiplex PCR. The table records some 170,000 clones, roughly 86% of them present only once. The source material was PBMCs. Receptors originate from a man aged 18-30 years in good health and CMV-seropositive.

The V gene is TRBV10-3, the J gene TRBJ2-1; D gene ambiguous. Germline V gene lookup returns CDR1 ENHRY and CDR2 SYGVKD. Trimming took 2 bases from V and 6 from J, leaving 17 bases between them. This CDR3 is built from 16 residues. The CDR3 is CAISEGLQPISNEQFF. The DNA for the CDR3 is TGTGCCATCAGTGAGGGGCTTCAACCGATCTCCAATGAGCAGTTCTTC.

The rearrangement links TRBV27 to TRBJ2-6, with a possible D match to TRBD1 (6 bases). CDR3 length equals 15 residues. V lost 8 bases and J lost 2, with 13 bases in between. CDR1 and CDR2 from the germline V gene are MNHEY and SMNVEV (reference sequence). This chain's CDR3 is CASRNSGAGANVLTF. The CDR3 DNA reads as TGTGCCAGCCGTAACTCAGGGGCTGGGGCCAACGTCCTGACTTTC.

This CDR3 reads CASSYQGSNTEAFF. The CDR3 DNA reads as TGTGCCAGCAGTTATCAGGGGAGCAACACTGAAGCTTTCTTT. The chain employs TRBV6-5 and TRBJ1-1; D is perhaps TRBD1 (6 bases). V lost 3 bases, J lost 2 bases, and 10 bases lay in between. Germline V lookup: CDR1 MNHEY, CDR2 SVGAGI. The CDR3 consists of 14 residues.

The chain employs TRBV7-9 and TRBJ1-2; D possibly corresponds to TRBD1 (5 bases). CDR3 length: 15 residues. Germline CDR1 is SEHNR and CDR2 is FQNEAQ (reference sequence). The germline V and J ends were trimmed by 1 base and 4 bases, with 13 bases remaining between them. The CDR3 DNA follows: TGTGCCAGCAGCTTAGAACCGGAAACAGGCTATGGCTACACCTTC. Protein product: CASSLEPETGYGYTF. Based on the CDR3 plus reference TRBV7-9 and TRBJ1-2, the full variable domain is DTGVSQNPRHKITKRGQNVTFRCDPISEHNRLYWYRQTLGQGPEFLTYFQNEAQLEKSRLLSDRFSAERPKGSFSTLEIQRTEQGDSAMYLCASSLEPETGYGYTFGSGTRLTVV.

The chain joins TRBV28 to TRBJ1-2; no reliable D call. The CDR3 extends over 12 amino acids. Trimming removed 6 bases at V and 6 bases at J, with 11 bases between. Germline CDR1 is MDHEN and CDR2 is SYDVKM. The CDR3 loop reads CASRTGVHGYTF. CDR3 bases: TGTGCCAGCAGAACCGGGGTCCATGGCTACACCTTC.

The chain is built from TRBV27 and TRBJ1-5, with D hard to call. V was trimmed by 3 bases and J by 3 bases, leaving 6 bases between them. Germline V gene sequence: CDR1 MNHEY, CDR2 SMNVEV (reference sequence). The CDR3 totals 13 residues. In nucleotides, the CDR3 is TGTGCCAGCAGTTTGAAAGCCAATCAGCCCCAGCATTTT. Amino acid sequence: CASSLKANQPQHF.

This chain uses TRBV12-5 with TRBJ2-3; 9 nucleotides agree with TRBD2. The CDR3 covers 13 residues. V lost 9 bases and J lost 5; bases outside the gene matches: 6. Germline V gene sequence: CDR1 LGHNT, CDR2 FRNRAP. CDR3 sequence: CASLTSGGDTQYF. CDR3 coding DNA: TGTGCTAGCTTGACTAGCGGAGGAGATACGCAGTATTTT.

The J gene is TRBJ2-1, the V gene TRBV15; 10 nucleotides align to TRBD2. CDR3 length equals 17 residues. With V trimmed by 3 bases and J by 4 bases, 9 bases remained unmatched. CDR1 is LNHNV, CDR2 YYDKDF, per germline (reference sequence). This chain's CDR3 is CATSRASGTSVYNEQFF. In DNA form, the CDR3 reads TGTGCCACCAGCAGGGCATCCGGGACTAGCGTTTACAATGAGCAGTTCTTC.

J is TRBJ2-2 and V is TRBV7-3, with 7 bases that match TRBD2. The CDR3 contains 17 residues. V dropped 3 bases and J dropped 0; count of bases not matched to a gene: 7. Germline CDR1 is SGHTA and CDR2 is FQGTGA. The DNA of the CDR3 is TGTGCCAGCAGCTTCACTGGCCTAGCGGCGAACACCGGGGAGCTGTTTTTT. Translated: CASSFTGLAANTGELFF.

This rearrangement joins TRBV5-6 to TRBJ2-7; 14 bases line up with TRBD2. J gave up 3 bases and V 3 bases, and 2 bases lay outside the gene matches. The CDR3 consists of 15 residues. Germline V gene data show CDR1 as SGHDT and CDR2 as YYEEEE. Here the CDR3 reads CASSWGTSGSYEQYF. CDR3 in DNA: TGTGCCAGCAGCTGGGGGACTAGCGGGAGCTACGAGCAGTACTTC.

The gene calls are TRBV11-2 and TRBJ1-4, with D hard to call. The V end lost 5 bases, the J end lost 8 bases, and 6 bases lay between the germline ends. Germline CDR1 SGHAT, CDR2 FQNNGV. The CDR3 is made up of 11 amino acids. The CDR3 loop is CASSPSEKLFF. The CDR3 nucleotides are TGTGCCAGCAGCCCCTCCGAAAAACTGTTTTTT.

The V and J genes are TRBV29-1 and TRBJ2-5, with 7 nucleotides matching TRBD1. Germline V gene sequence: CDR1 SQVTM, CDR2 ANQGSEA. The junction had 10 bases not matched to a gene; V was cut back by 5 bases and J by 10 bases. CDR3 length: 12 amino acids. The CDR3 loop is CSVFGHRGDQYF. CDR3 coding DNA: TGCAGCGTTTTCGGGCACAGGGGAGACCAGTACTTC.

The chain uses TRBV19 and TRBJ2-1, with D tentatively TRBD1 (6 bases). Germline-derived CDR1 and CDR2 are LNHDA and SQIVND (reference sequence). The ends were cut back, 4 bases at V and 8 bases at J, with 12 bases in the middle. The CDR3 contains 13 residues. Written as DNA, the CDR3 is TGTGCCAGTAGTACCAGGGGTTTCGATGAGCAGTTCTTC. This translates into CASSTRGFDEQFF. Combining the CDR3 with reference TRBV19 and TRBJ2-1 gives the whole variable domain DGGITQSPKYLFRKEGQNVTLSCEQNLNHDAMYWYRQDPGQGLRLIYYSQIVNDFQKGDIAEGYSVSREKKESFPLTVTSAQKNPTAFYLCASSTRGFDEQFFGPGTRLTVL.

The genes are TRBV7-3 and TRBJ1-1; TRBD1 agrees at 7 bases. Unmatched junction bases numbered 8, after V lost 5 bases and J lost 5 bases. This CDR3 is 14 amino acids long. Germline V gives CDR1 SGHTA, CDR2 FQGTGA. The CDR3 DNA sequence: TGTGCCAGCAGCCCAACAGGGGTTGGTACTGAAGCTTTCTTT. It translates to CASSPTGVGTEAFF.

This clone has just one count. The chain carries TRBV28 and TRBJ2-1; 10 nucleotides align to TRBD2. V shed 1 base and J 1 base; nucleotides not matched to a gene: 4. The germline gives CDR1 MDHEN, CDR2 SYDVKM. The CDR3 totals 17 residues. In nucleotides, the CDR3 is TGTGCCAGCAGTTTATTGACTAGCGGGTTGTCCTACAATGAGCAGTTCTTC. It is translated as CASSLLTSGLSYNEQFF.

The rearrangement joins TRBV2 to TRBJ2-1; D is ambiguous. CDR1 SNHLY and CDR2 FYNNEI come from the germline V gene. This CDR3 spans 15 amino acids. The V gene lost 6 bases and the J gene lost 4 bases, with 16 bases spanning the gap. The chain's CDR3 is CASSTEDRTYNEQFF. CDR3 DNA: TGTGCCAGCAGCACAGAAGACCGTACGTACAATGAGCAGTTCTTC.

The chain combines TRBV29-1 with TRBJ2-3, with 8 positions matching TRBD1. Germline-derived CDR1 and CDR2 are SQVTM and ANQGSEA. The J segment lost 5 bases and the V segment lost 7 bases, leaving 11 bases of the junction unmatched. The CDR3 spans 14 residues. The DNA of the CDR3 is TGCAGCGCTCCTGCAGGGGGCGCGGGAGATACGCAGTATTTT. This codes for CSAPAGGAGDTQYF.

The rearrangement joins TRBV5-6 to TRBJ1-5, with 7 bases matching TRBD1. The V gene's germline CDR1 is SGHDT and CDR2 YYEEEE. This CDR3 contains 14 residues. V shed 0 bases and J 7 bases; nucleotides not matched to a gene: 4. The CDR3 nucleotides read TGTGCCAGCAGCTTGGGAGGACAGGTACAGCCCCAGCATTTT. It is translated as CASSLGGQVQPQHF.

J is TRBJ2-1 and V is TRBV2; a weak D match, TRBD2 (6 bases). Trimming took off 7 bases at V and 7 bases at J, with 11 bases between the two ends. The germline gives CDR1 SNHLY, CDR2 FYNNEI. The CDR3 consists of 12 residues. CDR3 in amino acids: CASNVRGNEQFF. DNA of the CDR3: TGTGCCAGCAATGTGCGGGGAAATGAGCAGTTCTTC.

The chain carries TRBV29-1 and TRBJ2-1; 8 positions agree with TRBD2. CDR1 SQVTM and CDR2 ANQGSEA come from the germline V gene. With V trimmed by 7 bases and J by 8 bases, 16 bases remained unmatched. This CDR3 is built from 15 residues. CDR3 bases: TGCAGCGCCCGGGCGGCGCGGGAGGTTTCATATGAGCAGTTCTTC. This translates into CSARAAREVSYEQFF.

This clone was recorded only once. CDR3 DNA: TGTGCCATCAGGGGTTTGGCAGACAAAGAAGATACGCAGTATTTT. Its translation: CAIRGLADKEDTQYF. This chain joins TRBV10-3 and TRBJ2-3, with D unclear. CDR3 length equals 15 residues. Germline V gene data show CDR1 as ENHRY and CDR2 as SYGVKD. The germline V and J ends were trimmed by 6 bases and 5 bases, with 18 bases remaining between them.

This rearrangement joins TRBV30 to TRBJ2-3, with 8 bases identical to TRBD1. Trimming cost V 8 bases and J 2 bases; bases outside gene matches: 18. CDR1 is GTSNPN, CDR2 SVGIG, per germline (reference sequence). The CDR3 length is 17 residues. Here the CDR3 DNA reads TGTGCCACTTCCTTATGGACAGGGAAGGACCTCACAGATACGCAGTATTTT. It translates to CATSLWTGKDLTDTQYF. The entire variable domain, with the rest obtained from reference TRBV30 and TRBJ2-3, is as follows: SQTIHQWPATLVQPVGSPLSLECTVEGTSNPNLYWYRQAAGRGLQLLFYSVGIGQISSEVPQNLSASRPQDRQFILSSKKLLLSDSGFYLCATSLWTGKDLTDTQYFGPGTRLTVL.

This clone was found a few times. The rearrangement joins TRBV4-2 to TRBJ2-7; the D gene is possibly TRBD1 (5 bases). The CDR3 covers 15 residues. CDR1 is LGHNA, CDR2 YNFKEQ, per germline. Trimming removed 4 bases from V and 6 bases from J, with 19 bases in between. The CDR3 DNA reads as TGTGCCAGCAGCCGTGAGCTACAGGTATGGGGCGAGCAGTACTTC. Protein: CASSRELQVWGEQYF.

This rearrangement joins TRBV10-3 to TRBJ2-7; 8 bases align to TRBD1. Trimming at V came to 2 bases and at J to 6 bases, leaving 9 bases not matched to a gene. The germline CDR1 and CDR2 sequences are ENHRY and SYGVKD. The CDR3 sequence is 15 residues long. The CDR3 is CAISEPGTGLGEQYF. CDR3 nucleotides: TGTGCCATCAGTGAGCCCGGGACAGGTTTGGGCGAGCAGTACTTC.

The CDR3 sequence: CASSVDQEGNGYTF. The CDR3 DNA reads as TGTGCCAGCAGCGTAGATCAGGAGGGGAATGGCTACACCTTC. J is TRBJ1-2 and V is TRBV9; weak D call: TRBD1 (5 bases). CDR1 SGDLS and CDR2 YYNGEE come from the germline V gene. Trimming took off 0 bases at V and 6 bases at J, with 12 bases between the two ends. The CDR3 has 14 residues.

J is TRBJ2-7 and V is TRBV5-4, with a weak D call TRBD1 (6 bases). This CDR3 contains 15 residues. Trimming cost V 0 bases and J 2 bases, with 12 bases left between them. CDR1 SGHNT and CDR2 YYREEE come from the germline V gene (reference sequence). CDR3 nucleotide sequence: TGTGCCAGCAGCTTGGGAACAGGGATAGCCTACGAGCAGTACTTC. Its translation is CASSLGTGIAYEQYF.

The chain joins TRBV11-3 to TRBJ2-1, with 7 bases matching TRBD1. V was clipped by 5 bases and J by 5 bases; unmatched bases: 9. CDR3 length: 15 amino acids. Germline-derived CDR1 and CDR2 are SGHNT and YENEEA. CDR3 amino acids: CASSPNRDSNNEQFF. The CDR3 DNA follows: TGTGCCAGCAGCCCAAACCGGGACAGTAACAATGAGCAGTTCTTC.